One sample yielded the 9 T cell receptor beta chains listed below, sequenced in a study of T cells after yellow fever vaccination. TCRdb re-derived calls from the 5' RACE reads in MiXCR, one entry per CDR3 protein. The sample has more than 300,000 distinct CDR3 sequences; around 4.5% are singletons. Sequences were derived from PBMCs, sampled 15 days after the yellow fever booster vaccination. All receptors derive from a man aged 18 to 29 who received the YFV17D yellow fever vaccine.

This clonotype was seen a handful of times. The V gene is TRBV29-1, the J gene TRBJ2-7; D is ambiguous. V lost 6 bases, J lost 4 bases, and 19 bases lay in between. The CDR3 is made up of 14 amino acids. Germline assignment: CDR1 SQVTM and CDR2 ANQGSEA. In nucleotides, the CDR3 is TGCAGCGTCCCATCGGACGGCGAAAGATACGAGCAGTACTTC. This translates into CSVPSDGERYEQYF.

This clonotype was counted many times. J is TRBJ1-1 and V is TRBV9, with TRBD1 as a possible D gene (5 bases). Germline V gives CDR1 SGDLS, CDR2 YYNGEE. Trimming stripped 2 bases from V and 5 bases from J, with 10 bases between. The CDR3 sequence is 13 residues long. CDR3 region: CASSVGGETEAFF. DNA of the CDR3: TGTGCCAGCAGCGTGGGGGGAGAAACTGAAGCTTTCTTT.

This clonotype has ten or more counts. The V and J genes are TRBV6-5 and TRBJ2-7; D remains unclear. Germline assignment: CDR1 MNHEY and CDR2 SVGAGI. Trimming took off 0 bases at V and 0 bases at J, with 9 bases between the two ends. The CDR3 extends over 15 amino acids. CDR3 loop: CASSYSGSRSYEQYF. DNA for the CDR3: TGTGCCAGCAGTTACTCGGGTTCTCGCTCCTACGAGCAGTACTTC.

A few counts support this clonotype. The genes are TRBV4-2 and TRBJ1-1; tentative D call: TRBD1 (6 bases). From germline, CDR1 is LGHNA and CDR2 YNFKEQ. The CDR3 sequence is 15 residues long. The V and J ends lost 4 bases and 4 bases respectively, with 16 bases between them. The CDR3 loop is CASSPTGNGGTEAFF. As DNA, the CDR3 is TGTGCCAGCAGCCCCACAGGGAACGGGGGCACTGAAGCTTTCTTT.

This clonotype has only a few counts. V gene TRBV20-1 combines with J gene TRBJ1-2, with a possible D match to TRBD1 (6 bases). With 5 bases removed from V and 0 bases from J, the gap between germline ends came to 13 bases. Germline V lookup: CDR1 DFQATT, CDR2 SNEGSKA (reference sequence). CDR3 length: 14 amino acids. In DNA form, the CDR3 reads TGCAGTGCTCCAGGGGCTGGAGCTAACTATGGCTACACCTTC. This encodes CSAPGAGANYGYTF.

This clonotype has a count of ten or more. The V and J genes are TRBV5-1 and TRBJ2-2, with 7 bases identical to TRBD2. CDR3 length: 19 amino acids. V lost 1 base, J lost 0 bases, and 12 bases stayed unmatched. Germline V lookup: CDR1 SGHRS, CDR2 YFSETQ. The CDR3 protein is CASSLYRTSGDSNTGELFF. CDR3 DNA: TGCGCCAGCAGCTTGTATCGAACCAGCGGGGACTCGAACACCGGGGAGCTGTTTTTT.

This clonotype was picked up a small number of times. The chain employs TRBV12-3 or TRBV12-4 and TRBJ2-3, with 7 bases identical to TRBD2. Unmatched junction bases numbered 9, after V lost 3 bases and J lost 0 bases. The CDR3 has 17 amino acids. The CDR3: CASSLIMGEGSTDTQYF. CDR3 in DNA: TGTGCCAGCAGTTTGATTATGGGGGAGGGTAGCACAGATACGCAGTATTTT.

CDR3 DNA: TGTGCCACCAGTGATCAGCTCAGCACAGATACGCAGTATTTT. It is translated as CATSDQLSTDTQYF. J is TRBJ2-3 and V is TRBV24-1, with D hard to call. V was shortened by 3 bases and J by 0 bases, with 6 bases between the two germline ends. Looked up from germline, CDR1 is KGHDR and CDR2 is SFDVKD. The CDR3 has 14 amino acids.

In this sample, this clonotype turned up many times. The CDR3 DNA sequence: TGCAGTGCTAGTGCTCCGGGACAGCGAATCCAAGAGACCCAGTACTTC. It encodes CSASAPGQRIQETQYF. This sequence joins TRBV20-1 and TRBJ2-5, with 7 bases lining up with TRBD1. CDR3 size: 16 residues. Germline CDR1 reads DFQATT; CDR2 reads SNEGSKA (reference sequence). V trimming: 3 bases; J trimming: 1 base; junction bases outside the gene matches: 11.